This TCR beta chain was sequenced during a study of type 1 regulatory T cells. Study in general: This in vitro CD4 product, T-allo10, is enriched for Tr1 cells and alloantigen-specific.

This clonotype appeared a few times. As yet, its antigen is unknown. General study findings and limits: Compared with non-type 1 regulatory T cells, type 1 regulatory T cells showed a more restricted TCR repertoire.

In TCRdb, the reads were re-called with MiXCR into one record per CDR3 protein. This table has more than 60,000 distinct CDR3 sequences, 62% appearing once. The specimen was cultured non-Tr1 T cells, either the whole culture or a sorted T cell fraction (not recorded which). The sequence derives from a human donor in good health.

The CDR3 loop reads CASSLDTATYGYTF. CDR3 DNA sequence: TGTGCCAGCAGCTTAGACACAGCAACCTATGGCTACACCTTC. The rearrangement links TRBV7-9 to TRBJ1-2; D remains unclear. The CDR3 covers 14 residues. Per the germline V gene, CDR1 is SEHNR and CDR2 is FQNEAQ (reference sequence). With 1 base removed from V and 4 bases from J, the gap between germline ends came to 10 bases.